This TCR beta chain stems from a study of CDR3 diversity in severe acne (dated by TCRdb to about 2019). This clonotype was recorded a few times. Its antigen is not yet known. No clone much larger than this one lies a single base away; base qualities are absent. V and J lose 5 bases and 4 bases, and a span of 12 bases separates them. Sequences SEHNR (CDR1) and FQNEAQ (CDR2) are obtained from the germline V gene (reference sequence). From the cysteine through the phenylalanine, the CDR3 covers 13 amino acids. Kept here is only the CDR3 DNA, which spans 39 bases and is read in frame from base 1. The method was PCR. Instrument used: Illumina HiSeq 2000. TCRdb reprocessing: public reads trimmed at Q25 with fastp, clones called with MiXCR, in-frame beta chains kept. Each entry is one CDR3 protein sequence, shown with its most common DNA and genes. The sample data list 65,000 to 95,000 distinct CDR3 sequences, and under 65% of these were observed just once. Roughly an eighth of the sample belongs to the ten largest clones.

This receptor was identified in a male donor in good health, without acne. The rearrangement joined TRBV7-9 to TRBJ2-7, with TRBD1 perhaps the D gene, on 6 matching bases. Sequencing used blood. The DNA sequence is as follows: TGTGCCAGCAGCGAGGCAGGGGTGTACGAGCAGTACTTC. Its protein is CASSEAGVYEQYF.